This T cell receptor (beta chain) was observed in a study of T cell responses to AZD1222 COVID-19 vaccine. Whole-study findings and limits: Epitopes outside B.1.351 and B.1.1.7 mutated regions reportedly drew nearly half of spike TCRs. There were mostly white British donors and more females than males, and clonal diversity was possibly underestimated.

Germline loops: CDR1 SGHTA, CDR2 FQGTGA. This CDR3 spans 14 amino acids. The germline V and J ends were trimmed by 2 bases and 9 bases, with 16 bases remaining between them. Clones were sequenced by immunoSEQ multiplex PCR, and TCRdb holds only the in-frame ones, with some missing. The sample consists of some 140,000 clones, 93% of them appearing once. A remark on this clone: The antigen remains undetermined.

The source was peripheral blood, collected on day 0 of AZD1222 vaccination. The chain combines TRBV7-3 with TRBJ1-2, with D unclear. The sequence came from an adult in good health. The chain's CDR3 is CASSLRPGSSRYTF. CDR3 nucleotide sequence: TGTGCCAGCAGCTTACGTCCAGGTAGTTCGCGCTACACCTTC.